A selection of T cell receptor beta chains follows, all from one sample in a study of T cells in Graves' hyperthyroidism and ophthalmopathy. In TCRdb, the multiplex PCR reads were re-called with MiXCR into one record per CDR3 protein. The table includes a few hundred thousand distinct CDR3 sequences, around a fifth detected once. Sequences were obtained from blood. The source is a woman in her forties or fifties with Graves' hyperthyroidism. Each CDR3 is given with its conserved first and last residue. Each record gives: V gene, clone size, J gene, D gene, CDR3 protein, CDR3 DNA. D genes are given only for firm matches. Where a row states a size, it is once, few, many or the class of an expanded clone; other rows omit it.

V: TRBV12-3/TRBV12-4
size: NA
J: TRBJ2-7
D: TRBD2
CDR3: CASSEAGVMDEQYF
DNA: TGTGCCAGCAGTGAAGCGGGAGTGATGGACGAGCAGTACTTC

V: TRBV14
size: many
J: TRBJ2-5
D: NA
CDR3: CASSQDQGWQETQYF
DNA: TGTGCCAGCAGCCAAGACCAGGGGTGGCAAGAGACCCAGTACTTC

V: TRBV7-3
size: NA
J: TRBJ2-1
D: TRBD2
CDR3: CASSPRLAGGNERFF
DNA: TGTGCCAGCAGCCCCCGACTAGCGGGAGGCAATGAGCGGTTCTTC

V: TRBV10-3
size: NA
J: TRBJ2-1
D: TRBD2
CDR3: CAISALAGSSEQFF
DNA: TGTGCCATCAGTGCACTAGCGGGGTCTAGTGAGCAGTTCTTC

V: TRBV20-1
size: many
J: TRBJ1-2
D: NA
CDR3: CRPGSYGYTF
DNA: TGCCGACCGGGAAGCTATGGCTACACCTTC

V: TRBV28
size: NA
J: TRBJ1-5
D: NA
CDR3: CASSLHDSTYSNQPQHF
DNA: TGTGCCAGCAGTCTTCATGACAGCACCTATAGCAATCAGCCCCAGCATTTT

V: TRBV11-2
size: many
J: TRBJ2-1
D: TRBD2
CDR3: CASLMTSGGGEQFF
DNA: TGTGCCAGCCTCATGACTAGCGGGGGAGGTGAGCAGTTCTTC

V: TRBV12-3/TRBV12-4
size: many
J: TRBJ2-1
D: TRBD1
CDR3: CASADGTGRFNEQFF
DNA: TGTGCCAGTGCCGACGGGACAGGGAGGTTCAATGAGCAGTTCTTC

V: TRBV11-2
size: once
J: TRBJ2-5
D: NA
CDR3: CASRTGAQETQYF
DNA: TGTGCCAGCAGGACAGGTGCACAAGAGACCCAGTACTTC

V: TRBV20-1
size: NA
J: TRBJ2-1
D: TRBD2
CDR3: CSASSLAGGLSEQFF
DNA: TGCAGTGCTAGCTCTTTAGCGGGAGGGCTTAGTGAGCAGTTCTTC

V: TRBV18
size: many
J: TRBJ1-2
D: TRBD1
CDR3: CASSPAITGGAYGYTF
DNA: TGTGCCAGCTCACCGGCCATAACAGGGGGAGCCTATGGCTACACCTTC

V: TRBV5-1
size: NA
J: TRBJ2-7
D: TRBD1
CDR3: CASSSSDRGHEQYF
DNA: TGCGCCAGCAGCTCCTCGGACAGGGGCCACGAGCAGTACTTC

V: TRBV12-3/TRBV12-4
size: few
J: TRBJ2-2
D: TRBD1
CDR3: CASRLLGQGELFF
DNA: TGTGCCAGCAGACTATTGGGACAGGGGGAGCTGTTTTTT

V: TRBV19
size: many
J: TRBJ1-5
D: TRBD1
CDR3: CASCKGTGGSVNQPQHF
DNA: TGTGCCAGTTGTAAAGGGACAGGAGGGTCGGTCAATCAGCCCCAGCATTTT

V: TRBV3-1
size: many
J: TRBJ2-5
D: NA
CDR3: CASSRTVQQETQYF
DNA: TGTGCCAGCAGCCGGACCGTCCAACAAGAGACCCAGTACTTC

V: TRBV7-9
size: NA
J: TRBJ2-5
D: NA
CDR3: CASSGKIGSPGETQYF
DNA: TGTGCCAGCAGCGGCAAGATTGGGAGCCCCGGAGAGACCCAGTACTTC

V: TRBV6-5
size: NA
J: TRBJ2-3
D: TRBD2
CDR3: CASSLTSGGAGDTQYF
DNA: TGTGCCAGCAGTTTAACTAGCGGGGGGGCTGGAGATACGCAGTATTTT

V: TRBV15
size: NA
J: TRBJ2-1
D: NA
CDR3: CATSRNTINEQFF
DNA: TGTGCCACCAGCAGAAACACTATCAATGAGCAGTTCTTC

V: TRBV28
size: many
J: TRBJ2-5
D: TRBD1
CDR3: CASSRTGGAETQYF
DNA: TGTGCCAGCAGTCGCACAGGGGGCGCAGAGACCCAGTACTTC

V: TRBV20-1
size: many
J: TRBJ2-5
D: NA
CDR3: CSARDTGRFETQYF
DNA: TGCAGTGCTAGAGATACAGGGAGGTTTGAGACCCAGTACTTC

V: TRBV28
size: NA
J: TRBJ2-1
D: NA
CDR3: CASSFTGVLFNEQFF
DNA: TGTGCCAGCAGTTTCACCGGTGTTTTATTCAATGAGCAGTTCTTC

V: TRBV5-1
size: many
J: TRBJ2-7
D: TRBD1
CDR3: CASRGQGARHEQYF
DNA: TGCGCCAGCAGGGGACAGGGGGCAAGGCACGAGCAGTACTTC

V: TRBV20-1
size: many
J: TRBJ2-3
D: NA
CDR3: CSAWERPTDTQYF
DNA: TGCAGTGCTTGGGAACGTCCCACAGATACGCAGTATTTT

V: TRBV5-1
size: NA
J: TRBJ2-1
D: TRBD2
CDR3: CASSPGGYTYNEQFF
DNA: TGCGCCAGCAGTCCGGGGGGATACACCTACAATGAGCAGTTCTTC

V: TRBV30
size: many
J: TRBJ2-3
D: NA
CDR3: CAWGTGWRSDTQYF
DNA: TGTGCCTGGGGCACAGGGTGGAGGTCAGATACGCAGTATTTT

V: TRBV28
size: many
J: TRBJ1-5
D: TRBD1
CDR3: CASSRPGQGRSNQPQHF
DNA: TGTGCCAGCAGCCGACCAGGACAGGGACGAAGCAATCAGCCCCAGCATTTT

V: TRBV12-3/TRBV12-4
size: many
J: TRBJ2-3
D: TRBD2
CDR3: CASSKAGAVVDTQYF
DNA: TGTGCCAGCAGTAAAGCGGGGGCCGTAGTAGATACGCAGTATTTT

V: TRBV13
size: NA
J: TRBJ2-1
D: TRBD2
CDR3: CASSLGLAGRGEQFF
DNA: TGTGCCAGCAGCCTAGGACTAGCGGGACGGGGTGAGCAGTTCTTC

V: TRBV18
size: many
J: TRBJ1-1
D: NA
CDR3: CASSQQAMNTEAFF
DNA: TGTGCCAGCTCACAACAGGCGATGAACACTGAAGCTTTCTTT

V: TRBV11-3
size: many
J: TRBJ1-5
D: NA
CDR3: CASSLRGVEGQPQHF
DNA: TGTGCCAGCAGCTTGAGGGGCGTCGAGGGACAGCCCCAGCATTTT

V: TRBV7-2
size: many
J: TRBJ1-2
D: NA
CDR3: CASSLGWGSYGYTF
DNA: TGTGCCAGCAGCTTAGGGTGGGGATCCTATGGCTACACCTTC

V: TRBV30
size: NA
J: TRBJ2-3
D: TRBD1
CDR3: CAAGTGSTDTQYF
DNA: TGTGCCGCGGGGACAGGGAGCACAGATACGCAGTATTTT

V: TRBV28
size: many
J: TRBJ1-2
D: NA
CDR3: CANSLRGPNYGYTF
DNA: TGTGCCAACAGTTTAAGGGGTCCTAACTATGGCTACACCTTC

V: TRBV7-9
size: NA
J: TRBJ1-2
D: TRBD1
CDR3: CASSFGQDGYTF
DNA: TGTGCCAGCAGCTTCGGACAGGATGGCTACACCTTC

V: TRBV20-1
size: NA
J: TRBJ2-7
D: NA
CDR3: CSARYSSRYEQYF
DNA: TGCAGTGCTAGGTATAGCTCAAGATACGAGCAGTACTTC